These T cell receptor beta chains were read from a single sample in a study of T cell repertoires in cytomegalovirus infection. Each CDR3 protein is one row after TCRdb ran MiXCR on the reads. The data hold about 900,000 distinct CDR3 sequences, with around 30% observed a single time. Antigen specificity for these receptors is unknown. Here the sequenced sample was cultured CD8+ T cells from PBMCs, taken from culture after CMV antigen stimulation. The receptors shown here come from a human donor in good health (CMV status not recorded). Some clones in this sample may be carry-over from other donors' samples. Each CDR3 is given with its conserved first and last residue. Fields, in order: V gene, D gene, clone size, J gene, CDR3 DNA, CDR3 protein. D genes are given only for firm matches. For some rows the clone size is stated as once, few or many, or as a class when expanded; others skip it.

v_call: TRBV27; d_call: TRBD1; clone_size: NA; j_call: TRBJ1-4; cdr3_nt: TGTGCCAGCAGACCGACAGGGGGAAGCGAAAAACTGTTTTTT; cdr3_aa: CASRPTGGSEKLFF
v_call: TRBV27; d_call: NA; clone_size: NA; j_call: TRBJ2-1; cdr3_nt: TGTGCCAGCAGTTTATTGGGGGGCGATGAGCAGTTCTTC; cdr3_aa: CASSLLGGDEQFF
v_call: TRBV10-3; d_call: NA; clone_size: few; j_call: TRBJ2-1; cdr3_nt: TGTGCCATCAGTGATCCCGACAGGAGCAATGAGCAGTTCTTC; cdr3_aa: CAISDPDRSNEQFF
v_call: TRBV7-6; d_call: TRBD1; clone_size: many; j_call: TRBJ1-1; cdr3_nt: TGTGCCAGCAGGCCGGGACAGGGGAACACTGAAGCTTTCTTT; cdr3_aa: CASRPGQGNTEAFF
v_call: TRBV5-4; d_call: NA; clone_size: NA; j_call: TRBJ1-1; cdr3_nt: TGTGCCAGCGCAAACCAGGGGACTGAAGCTTTCTTT; cdr3_aa: CASANQGTEAFF
v_call: TRBV4-1; d_call: NA; clone_size: NA; j_call: TRBJ1-2; cdr3_nt: TGCGCCAGCAGCCAAGTGGAGGGGCGGGGTACTAACTATGGCTACACCTTC; cdr3_aa: CASSQVEGRGTNYGYTF
v_call: TRBV5-6; d_call: TRBD1; clone_size: NA; j_call: TRBJ2-3; cdr3_nt: TGTGCCAGCAGCTTCAGACAGGGGGCTAAGGATACGCAGTATTTT; cdr3_aa: CASSFRQGAKDTQYF
v_call: TRBV6-1; d_call: NA; clone_size: few; j_call: TRBJ1-2; cdr3_nt: TGTGCCAGCAGTGCTAGCTATGGCTACACCTTC; cdr3_aa: CASSASYGYTF
v_call: TRBV29-1; d_call: TRBD1; clone_size: NA; j_call: TRBJ1-1; cdr3_nt: TGCAGCGTTCAAGGGGGCTACGACACTGAAGCTTTCTTT; cdr3_aa: CSVQGGYDTEAFF
v_call: TRBV14; d_call: NA; clone_size: NA; j_call: TRBJ2-7; cdr3_nt: TGTGCCAGCAGCCAAGGCGGGGTACGCGAGCAGTACTTC; cdr3_aa: CASSQGGVREQYF
v_call: TRBV4-2; d_call: NA; clone_size: NA; j_call: TRBJ1-1; cdr3_nt: TGTGCCAGCAGCCCCCGACATCTCTCGTACACTGAAGCTTTCTTT; cdr3_aa: CASSPRHLSYTEAFF
v_call: TRBV20-1; d_call: TRBD1; clone_size: NA; j_call: TRBJ2-7; cdr3_nt: TGCAGTGCTAGACATCCGGGACAGGGTTACTACGAGCAGTACTTC; cdr3_aa: CSARHPGQGYYEQYF
v_call: TRBV2; d_call: NA; clone_size: NA; j_call: TRBJ1-4; cdr3_nt: TGTGCCAGCAGTGGGCCCCACGGAGCAACTAATGAAAAACTGTTTTTT; cdr3_aa: CASSGPHGATNEKLFF
v_call: TRBV6-2/TRBV6-3; d_call: NA; clone_size: NA; j_call: TRBJ2-1; cdr3_nt: TGTGCCAGCAGTTATCCCGAGAAGGGGGGGCCGCTCGATGAGCAGTTCTTC; cdr3_aa: CASSYPEKGGPLDEQFF
v_call: TRBV7-9; d_call: NA; clone_size: NA; j_call: TRBJ1-1; cdr3_nt: TGTGCCAGCAGCTTAGGGGGGAGGGCCACTGAAGCTTTCTTT; cdr3_aa: CASSLGGRATEAFF
v_call: TRBV4-1; d_call: NA; clone_size: NA; j_call: TRBJ2-1; cdr3_nt: TGCGCCAGCAGCCAAGATCCAGCGGGCTTCTACAATGAGCAGTTCTTC; cdr3_aa: CASSQDPAGFYNEQFF
v_call: TRBV6-1; d_call: TRBD1; clone_size: many; j_call: TRBJ1-5; cdr3_nt: TGTGCCAGCAGTCGGACAGGGCAGCAGCCCCAGCATTTT; cdr3_aa: CASSRTGQQPQHF
v_call: TRBV7-6; d_call: NA; clone_size: NA; j_call: TRBJ2-3; cdr3_nt: TGTGCCAGCAGCTTGATGACGGCTAGCACAGATACGCAGTATTTT; cdr3_aa: CASSLMTASTDTQYF
v_call: TRBV7-8; d_call: NA; clone_size: many; j_call: TRBJ2-5; cdr3_nt: TGTGCCAGCAGCTTACTGCTGGCGGAGACCCAGTACTTC; cdr3_aa: CASSLLLAETQYF
v_call: TRBV19; d_call: NA; clone_size: NA; j_call: TRBJ1-1; cdr3_nt: TGTGCCAGTAGTATAGCTCCGGGGGCGAACACTCAAGCTTTCTTT; cdr3_aa: CASSIAPGANTQAFF
v_call: TRBV5-1; d_call: TRBD2; clone_size: NA; j_call: TRBJ2-3; cdr3_nt: TGCGCCAGCAGCTTGGAAGCGGGGGGGCCGAATACGCAGTATTTT; cdr3_aa: CASSLEAGGPNTQYF
v_call: TRBV6-5; d_call: NA; clone_size: few; j_call: TRBJ2-7; cdr3_nt: TGTGCCAGCAGCCATACCGCTGGGGAGGGGGGGTACGAGCAGTACTTC; cdr3_aa: CASSHTAGEGGYEQYF
v_call: TRBV5-6; d_call: NA; clone_size: few; j_call: TRBJ2-1; cdr3_nt: TGTGCCAGCAGCTTGGGCGACCGCATCAGGGGGCAGTTCTTC; cdr3_aa: CASSLGDRIRGQFF
v_call: TRBV12-3/TRBV12-4; d_call: NA; clone_size: NA; j_call: TRBJ1-6; cdr3_nt: TGTGCCAGCAGTTTGGGGACTGGGAGTAATTCACCCCTCCACTTT; cdr3_aa: CASSLGTGSNSPLHF
v_call: TRBV7-2; d_call: NA; clone_size: many; j_call: TRBJ2-3; cdr3_nt: TGTGCCAGCAGCTTAGGACAGGGGAGGGCAGATACGCAGTATTTT; cdr3_aa: CASSLGQGRADTQYF
v_call: TRBV5-1; d_call: TRBD2; clone_size: NA; j_call: TRBJ2-1; cdr3_nt: TGCGCCAGCAGCTTGGCGGGACTAGCGGGGGGCCCCTACAATGAGCAGTTCTTC; cdr3_aa: CASSLAGLAGGPYNEQFF
v_call: TRBV20-1; d_call: TRBD2; clone_size: few; j_call: TRBJ2-3; cdr3_nt: TGCAGTGCTAGAGACCTTAGCGGGGGGGCCCCAGATACGCAGTATTTT; cdr3_aa: CSARDLSGGAPDTQYF
v_call: TRBV27; d_call: NA; clone_size: NA; j_call: TRBJ1-4; cdr3_nt: TGTGCCAGCAGTTGGGCACCAACTAATGAAAAACTGTTTTTT; cdr3_aa: CASSWAPTNEKLFF